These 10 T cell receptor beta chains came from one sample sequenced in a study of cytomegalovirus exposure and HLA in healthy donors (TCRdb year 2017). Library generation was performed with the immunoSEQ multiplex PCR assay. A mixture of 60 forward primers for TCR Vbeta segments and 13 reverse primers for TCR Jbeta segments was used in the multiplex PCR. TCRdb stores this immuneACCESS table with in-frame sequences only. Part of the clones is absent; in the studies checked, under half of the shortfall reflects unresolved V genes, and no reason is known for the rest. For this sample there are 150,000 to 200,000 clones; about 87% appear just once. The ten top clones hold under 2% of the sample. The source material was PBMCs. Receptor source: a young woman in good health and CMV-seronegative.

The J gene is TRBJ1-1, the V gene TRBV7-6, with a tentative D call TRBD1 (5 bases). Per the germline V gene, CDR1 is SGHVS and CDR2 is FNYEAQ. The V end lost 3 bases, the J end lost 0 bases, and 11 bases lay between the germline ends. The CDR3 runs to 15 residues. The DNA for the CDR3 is TGTGCCAGCAGCTTTGGGGGGACCATGAACACTGAAGCTTTCTTT. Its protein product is CASSFGGTMNTEAFF.

CDR3 sequence: CASSTLALLAGGPHGQFF. CDR3 nucleotides: TGTGCCAGCAGCACCCTGGCCCTACTAGCGGGAGGCCCTCATGGGCAGTTCTTC. The rearrangement links TRBV7-9 to TRBJ2-1, with TRBD2 identical over 12 bases. The V gene end was trimmed by 5 bases and the J gene end by 12 bases; junction bases not matched to a gene: 20. The CDR3 is 18 residues long. Germline V gives CDR1 SEHNR, CDR2 FQNEAQ (reference sequence).

The CDR3 DNA is TGTGCCATCAGTGAAGGGCAGGGTACGACGAACTATGGCTACACCTTC. Translated, it gives CAISEGQGTTNYGYTF. The chain combines TRBV10-3 with TRBJ1-2; D is perhaps TRBD1 (5 bases). The germline CDR1 and CDR2 sequences are ENHRY and SYGVKD. V was trimmed by 3 bases and J by 2 bases, leaving 16 bases between them. This CDR3 comprises 16 residues.

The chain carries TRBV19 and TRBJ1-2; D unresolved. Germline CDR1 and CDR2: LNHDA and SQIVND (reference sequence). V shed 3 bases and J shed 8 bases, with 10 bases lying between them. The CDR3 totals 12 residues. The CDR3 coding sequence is TGTGCCAGTAGTATCGGGGAAGGGGGCTACACCTTC. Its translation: CASSIGEGGYTF.

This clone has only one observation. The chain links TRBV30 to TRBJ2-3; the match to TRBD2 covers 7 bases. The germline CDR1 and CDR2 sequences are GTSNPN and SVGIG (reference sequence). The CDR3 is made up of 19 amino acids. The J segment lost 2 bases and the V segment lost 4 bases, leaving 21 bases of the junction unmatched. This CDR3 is CAWNPAGEGEGLTTDTQYF. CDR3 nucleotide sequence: TGTGCCTGGAACCCGGCGGGGGAGGGCGAGGGACTAACCACAGATACGCAGTATTTT.

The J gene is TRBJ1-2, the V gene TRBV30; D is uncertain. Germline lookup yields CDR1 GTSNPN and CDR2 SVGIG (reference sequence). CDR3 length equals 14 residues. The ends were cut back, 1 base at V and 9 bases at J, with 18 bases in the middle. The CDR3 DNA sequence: TGTGCCTGGAGTGGCCACTCAGAGGAGTATAGCTACACCTTC. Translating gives CAWSGHSEEYSYTF.

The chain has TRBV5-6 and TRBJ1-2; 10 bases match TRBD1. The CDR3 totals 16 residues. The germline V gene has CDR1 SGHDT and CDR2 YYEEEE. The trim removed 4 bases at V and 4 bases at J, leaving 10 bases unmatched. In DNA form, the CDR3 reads TGTGCCAGCAGCATGGGACAGGGGACGAGCGCCTATGGCTACACCTTC. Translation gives CASSMGQGTSAYGYTF.

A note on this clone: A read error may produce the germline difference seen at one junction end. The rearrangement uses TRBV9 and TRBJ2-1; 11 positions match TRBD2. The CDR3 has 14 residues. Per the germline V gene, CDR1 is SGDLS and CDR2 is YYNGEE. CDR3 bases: TGTGCCAGCAGCGCCGGGACTAGCGGAGCTCCAGGGATCTTC. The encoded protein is CASSAGTSGAPGIF.

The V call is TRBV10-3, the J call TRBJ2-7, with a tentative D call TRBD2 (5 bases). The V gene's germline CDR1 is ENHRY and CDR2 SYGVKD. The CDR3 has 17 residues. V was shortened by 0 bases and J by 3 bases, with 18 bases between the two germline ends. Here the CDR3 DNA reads TGTGCCATCAGTGAGTCGGGGAGTAGCAGGACCCTCTACGAGCAGTACTTC. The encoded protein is CAISESGSSRTLYEQYF.

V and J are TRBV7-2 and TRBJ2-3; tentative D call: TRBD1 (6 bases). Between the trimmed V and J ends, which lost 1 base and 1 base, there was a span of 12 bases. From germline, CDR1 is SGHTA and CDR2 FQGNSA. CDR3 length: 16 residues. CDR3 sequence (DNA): TGTGCCAGCAGCTTAGTAGGGGGTGTGGGCACAGATACGCAGTATTTT. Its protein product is CASSLVGGVGTDTQYF.